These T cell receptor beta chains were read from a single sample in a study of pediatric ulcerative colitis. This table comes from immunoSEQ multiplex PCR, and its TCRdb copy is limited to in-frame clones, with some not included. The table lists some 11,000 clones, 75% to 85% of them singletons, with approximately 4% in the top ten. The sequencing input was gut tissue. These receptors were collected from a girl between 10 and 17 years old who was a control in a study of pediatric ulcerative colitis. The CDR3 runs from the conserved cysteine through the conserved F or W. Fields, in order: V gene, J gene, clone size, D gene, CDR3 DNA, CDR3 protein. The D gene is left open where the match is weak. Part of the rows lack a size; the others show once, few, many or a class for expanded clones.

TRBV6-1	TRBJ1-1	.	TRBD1	TGTGCCAGCAAAGAACCCGGGACAGGGAACACTGAAGCTTTCTTT	CASKEPGTGNTEAFF
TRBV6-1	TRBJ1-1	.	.	TGTGCCAGCAGTACGGGGCAGGAGAACACTGAAGCTTTCTTT	CASSTGQENTEAFF
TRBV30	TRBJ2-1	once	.	TGTGCCTGGAGTGGGACAAATGAGCAGTTCTTC	CAWSGTNEQFF
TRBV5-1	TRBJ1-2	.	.	TGCGCCAGCAGCTCTACAGGGATAGCTAACTATGGCTACACCTTC	CASSSTGIANYGYTF
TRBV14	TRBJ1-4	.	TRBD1	TGTGCCAGCAGCCCCAGGTGGGCAGGGGGCAAGACCGCTGAAAAACTGTTTTTT	CASSPRWAGGKTAEKLFF
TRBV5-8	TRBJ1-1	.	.	TGTGCCAGCAGCTTGGGGGGATTAGGGAACACTGAAGCTTTCTTT	CASSLGGLGNTEAFF
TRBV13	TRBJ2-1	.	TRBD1	TGTGCCAGCAGTAGAAACCCAGGGGGCTTCTCCTACAATGAGCAGTTCTTC	CASSRNPGGFSYNEQFF
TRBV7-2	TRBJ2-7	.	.	TGTGCCAGCAGCCCTTGGTTAGAGTCCTACGAGCAGTACTTC	CASSPWLESYEQYF
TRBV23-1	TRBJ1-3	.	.	TGCGCCAGCAGTCAATTCCCCGACTGTAGCTCTGGAAACACCATATATTTT	CASSQFPDCSSGNTIYF
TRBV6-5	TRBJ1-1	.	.	TGTGCCAGCAGACGGGAGAACACTGAAGCTTTCTTT	CASRRENTEAFF
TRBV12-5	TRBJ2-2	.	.	TGTGCTAGTGGTTCCCCCGAAGGGCAGGGGAATACCGGGGAGCTGTTTTTT	CASGSPEGQGNTGELFF
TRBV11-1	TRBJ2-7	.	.	TGTGCCAGCAGCTTAGGCGGTTGGAAAAAGGGGCAGTACTTC	CASSLGGWKKGQYF
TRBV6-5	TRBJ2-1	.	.	TGTGCCAGCAGTTCGACCTCTAGCAGTCAGTTCTTC	CASSSTSSSQFF
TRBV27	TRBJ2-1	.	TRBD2	TGTGCCAGCAGGCGCACACACGGGACTAGCGGGTTCTTC	CASRRTHGTSGFF
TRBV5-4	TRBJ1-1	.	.	TGTGCCAGCAGCATTCAAGGGGTTTGGGGGACTGAAGCTTTCTTT	CASSIQGVWGTEAFF
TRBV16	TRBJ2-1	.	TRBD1	TGTGCCAGCAGCCGCCCAGGACAGGGGGCATCCTCCTACAATGAGCAGTTCTTC	CASSRPGQGASSYNEQFF
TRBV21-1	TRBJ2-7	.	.	TGTGCCAGCACCGCTGGAGGGGCAGAGCGGGAGGACTACGAGCAGTACTTC	CASTAGGAEREDYEQYF
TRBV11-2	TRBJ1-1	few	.	TGTGCCAGCAGCTTAGTCCGACCGAACACTGAAGCTTTCTTT	CASSLVRPNTEAFF
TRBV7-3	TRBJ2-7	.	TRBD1	TGTGCCAGCAGCCCGGACGGACAGGGGACGAGGGAGCAGTACTTC	CASSPDGQGTREQYF
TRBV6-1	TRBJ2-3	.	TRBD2	TGTGCCAGCAGAGCTAGCGGGAGCACAGATACGCAGTATTTT	CASRASGSTDTQYF
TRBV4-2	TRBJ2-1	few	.	TGTGCCAGCAGCTCAACGGGACTGGGCGGCGGTGAGCAGTTCTTC	CASSSTGLGGGEQFF
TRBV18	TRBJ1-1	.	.	TGTGCCAGCTCACCGATCAGGGAGTTGAACACTGAAGCTTTCTTT	CASSPIRELNTEAFF
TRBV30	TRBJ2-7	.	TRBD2	TGTGCCTGGAGTGTACCGCGGGGGTCCTACGAGCAGTACTTC	CAWSVPRGSYEQYF
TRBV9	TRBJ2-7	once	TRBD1	TGTGCCAGCAGCGCTGACCTGGGACAGGGGGCTCTCGGCGAGCAGTACTTC	CASSADLGQGALGEQYF
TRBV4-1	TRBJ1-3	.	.	TGCGCCAGCAGCCAAATCCTAACGGGGACTAGAAACACCATATATTTT	CASSQILTGTRNTIYF
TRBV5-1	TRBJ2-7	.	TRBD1	TGCGCCAGCAGCTTGGATACGCCGGGACAGGGAGGTAACGAGCAGTACTTC	CASSLDTPGQGGNEQYF
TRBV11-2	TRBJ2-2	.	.	TGTGCCAGCAGCTTAGATCTCGGCCTTGCTCAGCTGTTTTTT	CASSLDLGLAQLFF
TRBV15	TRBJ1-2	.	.	TGTGCCACCAGAGGCGCACGATATGGCTACACCTTC	CATRGARYGYTF
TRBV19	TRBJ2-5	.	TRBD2	TGTGCCAGTAGTTTGCTGCGGGGCGGGAGTGGGAGAGAGACCCAGTACTTC	CASSLLRGGSGRETQYF